Each of the 10 T cell receptor beta chains below was sequenced from the same sample in a study of T cells and Merkel cell carcinoma outcomes. Some clones are missing from TCRdb's copy, which holds only in-frame ones; the method was immunoSEQ multiplex PCR. The sample yields roughly 4,800 clones, roughly 85% seen once. Sample: tumor tissue from Merkel cell carcinoma. The receptors were sampled from a human donor with Merkel cell carcinoma.

The CDR3 region has the DNA TGTGCCAGCAGCCCAGGCATGGGAGCTTTCTTT. Translation: CASSPGMGAFF. This chain uses TRBV11-2 with TRBJ1-1, with no clear D. V lost 5 bases and J lost 10, with 11 bases in between. The CDR3 consists of 11 residues. Germline V CDR1 and CDR2: SGHAT, FQNNGV.

The table lists this clone with a few counts. This chain links TRBV10-3 with TRBJ2-7; D may be TRBD1 (6 bases). This CDR3 comprises 14 residues. The V end lost 3 bases, the J end lost 4 bases, and 13 bases lay between the germline ends. The V gene's germline CDR1 is ENHRY and CDR2 SYGVKD. The CDR3 DNA is TGTGCCATCAGTGATACAGGGTCTACGTACGAGCAGTACTTC. Translated: CAISDTGSTYEQYF.

As DNA, the CDR3 is TGTGCCAGCAGCGCGAATCAGGGCTCTGGAAACACCATATATTTT. This encodes CASSANQGSGNTIYF. The V gene is TRBV14, the J gene TRBJ1-3; D is possibly TRBD1 (5 bases). CDR3 length: 15 residues. The ends were cut back, 5 bases at V and 0 bases at J, with 11 bases in the middle. Germline CDR1 SGHDN, CDR2 FVKESK.

The genes are TRBV2 and TRBJ2-7; D not certain. The CDR3 spans 12 residues. The germline gives CDR1 SNHLY, CDR2 FYNNEI. V was cut by 5 bases and J by 3 bases, with 8 bases left in between. In DNA, the CDR3 is TGTGCCAGCAGTTCAAGAAACTACGAGCAGTACTTC. This codes for CASSSRNYEQYF. The whole variable domain, remainder taken from reference TRBV2 and TRBJ2-7, is EPEVTQTPSHQVTQMGQEVILRCVPISNHLYFYWYRQILGQKVEFLVSFYNNEISEKSEIFDDQFSVERPDGSNFTLKIRSTKLEDSAMYFCASSSRNYEQYFGPGTRLTVT.

This chain uses TRBV28 with TRBJ2-7, with 7 bases that match TRBD2. V was clipped by 2 bases and J by 6 bases; unmatched bases: 1. This CDR3 contains 12 residues. Germline values: CDR1 MDHEN, CDR2 SYDVKM. The CDR3 DNA follows: TGTGCCAGCAGTTTAGGGGGGGGCGAGCAGTACTTC. This codes for CASSLGGGEQYF.

The chain carries TRBV5-6 and TRBJ1-6, with 7 bases identical to TRBD1. Germline assignment: CDR1 SGHDT and CDR2 YYEEEE. The CDR3 runs 13 residues. Trimming took 0 bases from V and 14 from J; bases not matched to a gene: 5. Written as DNA, the CDR3 is TGTGCCAGCAGCTTGGAAGGGGGCAGGGCCCTCCACTTT. Residues: CASSLEGGRALHF.

The chain uses TRBV4-2 and TRBJ2-1; possible D gene TRBD2, 6 bases. V was clipped by 0 bases and J by 6 bases, with 18 bases between them. This CDR3 is built from 17 residues. Germline CDR1 reads LGHNA; CDR2 reads YNFKEQ. CDR3 in amino acids: CASSQDRGSRGLNEQFF. CDR3 DNA: TGTGCCAGCAGCCAAGATCGGGGCTCGCGGGGTCTCAATGAGCAGTTCTTC.

The chain joins TRBV29-1 to TRBJ2-7; 7 bases fit TRBD1. Germline lookup yields CDR1 SQVTM and CDR2 ANQGSEA. CDR3 length: 12 residues. The junction had 4 bases not matched to a gene; V was cut back by 6 bases and J by 2 bases. The CDR3 sequence: CSVGQDPYEQYF. CDR3 nucleotides: TGCAGCGTCGGACAGGATCCCTACGAGCAGTACTTC.

As for this clone: The germline gene is not matched at one end of the junction; a read error may be the cause. This sequence joins TRBV9 and TRBJ1-2; D not certain. The CDR3 totals 13 residues. Per germline, CDR1 SGDLS and CDR2 YYNGEE. CDR3 DNA: TGTACCAGCAGCGTAGGGAGAAACTATGGCTACACCTTC. Amino acids: CTSSVGRNYGYTF.

This clone has just one count. This rearrangement joins TRBV6-9 to TRBJ2-1; D call uncertain. Germline V CDR1 and CDR2: MNHGY, SVAAGI. With 4 bases removed from V and 2 bases from J, the gap between germline ends came to 12 bases. The CDR3 spans 15 residues. CDR3 sequence: CASSSTAEAYNEQFF. CDR3 nucleotide sequence: TGTGCCAGCAGTTCAACGGCTGAGGCCTACAATGAGCAGTTCTTC.